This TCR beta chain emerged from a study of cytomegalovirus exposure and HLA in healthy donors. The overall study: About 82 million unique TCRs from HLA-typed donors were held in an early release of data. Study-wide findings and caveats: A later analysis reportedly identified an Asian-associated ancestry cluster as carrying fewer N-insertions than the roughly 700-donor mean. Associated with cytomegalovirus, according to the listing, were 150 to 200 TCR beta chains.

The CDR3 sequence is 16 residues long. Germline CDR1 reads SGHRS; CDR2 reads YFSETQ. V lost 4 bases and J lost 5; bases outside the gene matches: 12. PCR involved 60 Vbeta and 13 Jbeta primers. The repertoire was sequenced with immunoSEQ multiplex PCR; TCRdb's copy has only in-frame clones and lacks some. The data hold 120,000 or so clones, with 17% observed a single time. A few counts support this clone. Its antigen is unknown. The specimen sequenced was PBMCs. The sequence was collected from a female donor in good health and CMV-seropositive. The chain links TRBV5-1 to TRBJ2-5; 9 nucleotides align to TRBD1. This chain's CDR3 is CASSPAPGQGGETQYF. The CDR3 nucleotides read TGCGCCAGCAGCCCGGCCCCGGGACAGGGTGGGGAGACCCAGTACTTC.